The entry below gives a single TCR beta chain sequence along with its context. The antigen is undetermined. A much more abundant neighbour one base away suggests this may be a read error. This entry comes from a study of blood T cells in healthy people across ages. Each donor supplied 8 to 10 milliliters of peripheral blood. General study points: Among long-lived donors, naive CD4+ cells were more numerous and diversity higher than in aged donors.

The germline V gene has CDR1 ENHRY and CDR2 SYGVKD. The CDR3 runs to 18 residues. The V gene end was trimmed by 2 bases and the J gene end by 5 bases; junction bases not matched to a gene: 11. Next came a second PCR, run for about 6 to 12 cycles, which used a sample-barcoded 5' primer along with a J-beta primer mix. TCRdb used MiXCR to reprocess the 5' RACE reads, holding one entry per CDR3 protein. Of around 800,000 distinct CDR3 sequences in the sample, 35% to 60% were seen once. The TCR originated in a man older than 75 in good health. The specimen was blood. V usage is TRBV10-3 and J usage is TRBJ2-3; 12 nucleotides line up with TRBD2. Written as DNA, the CDR3 is TGTGCCATCAGTGAGCCGATCCGACTAGCGGGAGATGTAGATACGCAGTATTTT. It translates to CAISEPIRLAGDVDTQYF.